The 25 T cell receptor beta chains below were found in one sample sequenced in a study of cytomegalovirus exposure and HLA in healthy donors. 13 Jbeta primers and 60 Vbeta primers were used for the PCR. TCRdb's copy holds only in-frame clones and misses some; the assay was immunoSEQ multiplex PCR. The sample lists some 120,000 clones, about a sixth occurring once. Sample: PBMCs. The origin of the receptors is a female donor in good health and CMV-seropositive.

This clone has more than one count but fewer than ten. V gene TRBV5-1 combines with J gene TRBJ2-5; 9 positions agree with TRBD1. The CDR3 is made up of 15 amino acids. Germline lookup yields CDR1 SGHRS and CDR2 YFSETQ. V was clipped by 1 base and J by 3 bases; unmatched bases: 4. Written as DNA, the CDR3 is TGCGCCAGCAGCTTGTTAGGGACAGGGAAAGAGACCCAGTACTTC. It specifies CASSLLGTGKETQYF.

The gene calls are TRBV20-1 and TRBJ1-4; D gene unclear. CDR1 is DFQATT, CDR2 SNEGSKA, per germline (reference sequence). The germline V and J ends were trimmed by 6 bases and 4 bases, with 3 bases remaining between them. The CDR3 is made up of 10 amino acids. CDR3 bases: TGCAGTGCCATTAATGAAAAACTGTTTTTT. It encodes CSAINEKLFF.

This clone was seen a few times. The chain employs TRBV7-9 and TRBJ2-1, with 9 positions matching TRBD1. In germline, CDR1 is SEHNR, CDR2 FQNEAQ (reference sequence). This CDR3 contains 16 residues. The trim removed 5 bases at V and 8 bases at J, leaving 13 bases unmatched. The CDR3, as DNA: TGTGCCAGCAGCCCAAACCCGGGACAGGGTCGGGATGAGCAGTTCTTC. This codes for CASSPNPGQGRDEQFF.

This clone has more than one count but fewer than ten. This chain connects TRBV29-1 to TRBJ1-2; possibly TRBD1 for D (5 bases). Germline values: CDR1 SQVTM, CDR2 ANQGSEA. Trimming stripped 4 bases from V and 3 bases from J, with 12 bases between. The CDR3 contains 13 residues. CDR3 region: CSVGGGMDYGYTF. CDR3 bases: TGCAGCGTTGGCGGGGGGATGGACTATGGCTACACCTTC.

The chain's CDR3 is CASSYSRGVRVDGYTF. The DNA of the CDR3 is TGTGCCAGCAGTTACTCACGGGGGGTGAGGGTCGATGGCTACACCTTC. This chain links TRBV6-6 with TRBJ1-2, with TRBD1 as a possible D gene (5 bases). This CDR3 contains 16 residues. Trimming took 0 bases from V and 6 from J, leaving 17 bases between them. The V gene's germline CDR1 is MNHNY and CDR2 SVGAGI (reference sequence).

The chain is built from TRBV27 and TRBJ2-3, with TRBD1 identical over 7 bases. J lost 1 base, V lost 2 bases, and 0 bases had no gene match. Germline V lookup: CDR1 MNHEY, CDR2 SMNVEV (reference sequence). The CDR3 contains 14 residues. The CDR3, as DNA: TGTGCCAGCAGTTTAGACAGGGGCACAGATACGCAGTATTTT. Its translation: CASSLDRGTDTQYF.

The rearrangement links TRBV23-1 to TRBJ2-3; 8 positions match TRBD2. TRBV23-1 is an ORF for which the function is uncertain. V lost 7 bases and J lost 0; bases outside the gene matches: 18. This CDR3 has 19 residues. CDR3 bases: TGCGCCAGCATCTTCCTGCCCGCCAGACTAGCGCATAGCACAGATACGCAGTATTTT. Translation gives CASIFLPARLAHSTDTQYF.

V gene TRBV18 combines with J gene TRBJ2-3; weak D call: TRBD2 (5 bases). Germline V CDR1 and CDR2: KGHSH, LQKENI. The V end was cut by 1 base, the J end by 0 bases, with 14 bases between. There are 17 residues in the CDR3. The CDR3 spells CASSPRRTPGSTDTQYF. CDR3 coding DNA: TGTGCCAGCTCACCACGTCGCACCCCGGGGAGCACAGATACGCAGTATTTT.

This clone was observed a handful of times. The chain combines TRBV7-2 with TRBJ2-1, with TRBD2 identical over 7 bases. The CDR3 length is 18 residues. Germline-derived CDR1 and CDR2 are SGHTA and FQGNSA. With V trimmed by 2 bases and J by 0 bases, 10 bases remained unmatched. The CDR3 nucleotides read TGTGCCAGCAGCTTAACCGCCCTAGCGGCCCTCTCCTACAATGAGCAGTTCTTC. It encodes CASSLTALAALSYNEQFF.

This chain joins TRBV5-1 and TRBJ2-1, with 8 bases identical to TRBD2. Germline values: CDR1 SGHRS, CDR2 YFSETQ. The CDR3 totals 17 residues. V lost 3 bases to trimming and J lost 0 bases; unmatched junction nucleotides: 8. DNA for the CDR3: TGCGCCAGCAGCTCTAAATCCGGGACTAGCTCCTACAATGAGCAGTTCTTC. Protein: CASSSKSGTSSYNEQFF.

The chain joins TRBV4-2 to TRBJ2-5, with a tentative D call TRBD2 (5 bases). Germline V gene lookup returns CDR1 LGHNA and CDR2 YNFKEQ. CDR3 length: 15 residues. Trimming stripped 1 base from V and 5 bases from J, with 14 bases between. The CDR3 coding sequence is TGTGCCAGCAGCCAAGTAGGTAGCGTTGGGGAGACCCAGTACTTC. Protein: CASSQVGSVGETQYF.

The genes are TRBV6-1 and TRBJ2-7, with 7 nucleotides matching TRBD1. The J segment lost 0 bases and the V segment lost 9 bases, leaving 8 bases of the junction unmatched. This CDR3 region has 14 residues. CDR1 is MNHNS and CDR2 is SASEGT in the germline V gene. The CDR3 reads CASKRTGDSYEQYF. Here the CDR3 DNA reads TGTGCCAGTAAGCGGACAGGAGACTCCTACGAGCAGTACTTC.

Written as DNA, the CDR3 is TGTGCCAGCAGTACATTCCGACTAGCGGGAGGCAGACAAGAGACCCAGTACTTC. Translating it yields CASSTFRLAGGRQETQYF. V usage is TRBV28 and J usage is TRBJ2-5; 13 positions match TRBD2. Germline V lookup: CDR1 MDHEN, CDR2 SYDVKM. This CDR3 is 18 amino acids long. V was clipped by 5 bases and J by 2 bases; unmatched bases: 11.

This clone was detected once. The rearrangement joins TRBV7-3 to TRBJ1-2; the match to TRBD1 covers 9 bases. The ends lost 3 bases at V and 8 bases at J; junction bases unmatched: 10. The germline V gene has CDR1 SGHTA and CDR2 FQGTGA. The CDR3 loop spans 15 amino acids. The CDR3 nucleotides read TGTGCCAGCAGCTTGGACGGACAGGGGTTAAGAGGCTACACCTTC. Protein sequence: CASSLDGQGLRGYTF. Together with reference TRBV7-3 and TRBJ1-2, the CDR3 gives the full variable domain: GAGVSQTPSNKVTEKGKYVELRCDPISGHTALYWYRQSLGQGPEFLIYFQGTGAADDSGLPNDRFFAVRPEGSVSTLKIQRTERGDSAVYLCASSLDGQGLRGYTFGSGTRLTVV.

The sample holds a few counts of this clone. Other DNA sequences in this sample translate to the same CDR3. The rearrangement uses TRBV5-4 and TRBJ2-7, with D tentatively TRBD1 (5 bases). Germline V gene sequence: CDR1 SGHNT, CDR2 YYREEE (reference sequence). With 4 bases removed from V and 2 bases from J, the gap between germline ends came to 10 bases. CDR3 length: 13 residues. This chain's CDR3 is CASSLDRAYEQYF. The CDR3 DNA sequence: TGTGCCAGCAGCCTTGACAGAGCCTACGAGCAGTACTTC.

The chain is built from TRBV4-2 and TRBJ1-1; 7 bases line up with TRBD1. The CDR3 sequence is 16 residues long. Germline loops: CDR1 LGHNA, CDR2 YNFKEQ. Losses at the gene ends were 1 base for V and 1 base for J; bases not matched to a gene: 6. The DNA of the CDR3 is TGTGCCAGCAGCCAAGGTGAGGGGGCATGGAACACTGAAGCTTTCTTT. Translating gives CASSQGEGAWNTEAFF.

This chain links TRBV4-3 with TRBJ2-1; 7 bases are a match to TRBD1. CDR3 size: 14 residues. With 3 bases clipped from V and 15 bases from J, the junction kept 14 bases outside the gene matches. CDR1 and CDR2 (germline): LGHNA, YSLEER. CDR3 nucleotides: TGCGCCAGCAGCCATCGCGGACAGGCAGGAATCCGGTTCTTC. Residues: CASSHRGQAGIRFF.

This clone was counted between two and nine times. CDR3 nucleotides: TGCGCCAGCAGCCAAGTCCCTAGCGGGAGGTACGAGCAGTACTTC. Its protein is CASSQVPSGRYEQYF. The chain carries TRBV4-1 and TRBJ2-7, with TRBD2 identical over 11 bases. Per the germline V gene, CDR1 is MGHRA and CDR2 is YSYEKL. The CDR3 covers 15 residues. V was clipped by 1 base and J by 4 bases; unmatched bases: 3.

This clone turned up a few times. The chain recombines TRBV28 with TRBJ2-1, with a weak D call TRBD2 (6 bases). Germline CDR1 MDHEN, CDR2 SYDVKM. The V end lost 3 bases, the J end lost 1 base, and 16 bases lay between the germline ends. This CDR3 is 17 amino acids long. CDR3 in amino acids: CASSFLLREESYNEQFF. The CDR3 coding sequence is TGTGCCAGCAGTTTCCTTTTGCGGGAAGAGTCCTACAATGAGCAGTTCTTC.

In DNA, the CDR3 is TGTGCCAGCACCTACGGGGCGGGAGCTTCTTACGAGCAGTACTTC. Translating gives CASTYGAGASYEQYF. The chain carries TRBV6-6 and TRBJ2-7; 7 nucleotides line up with TRBD2. The CDR3 runs to 15 residues. The trim removed 7 bases at V and 4 bases at J, leaving 13 bases unmatched. The germline V gene has CDR1 MNHNY and CDR2 SVGAGI (reference sequence).

The rearrangement links TRBV7-8 to TRBJ2-5, with TRBD2 matching 9 bases. Germline V gives CDR1 SGHVS, CDR2 FQNEAQ. The junction had 8 bases not matched to a gene; V was cut back by 10 bases and J by 5 bases. The CDR3 sequence is 13 residues long. CDR3 sequence reads: CATAGGPRETQYF. CDR3 nucleotides: TGTGCCACTGCGGGAGGGCCTCGGGAGACCCAGTACTTC. The whole variable domain, filled in from reference TRBV7-8 and TRBJ2-5, reads GAGVSQSPRYKVAKRGQDVALRCDPISGHVSLFWYQQALGQGPEFLTYFQNEAQLDKSGLPSDRFFAERPEGSVSTLKIQRTQQEDSAVYLCATAGGPRETQYFGPGTRLLVL.

The V call is TRBV19, the J call TRBJ2-7, with D maybe TRBD2 (6 bases). CDR1 LNHDA and CDR2 SQIVND come from the germline V gene (reference sequence). V lost 5 bases, J lost 5 bases, and 16 bases lay in between. CDR3 size: 14 residues. CDR3 DNA: TGTGCCAGTAGTCAACTAACGGGAGTAGACGAGCAGTACTTC. Encoded protein: CASSQLTGVDEQYF.

This chain connects TRBV5-3 to TRBJ2-1; 12 nucleotides align to TRBD2. TRBV5-3 is marked as an open reading frame, function uncertain. CDR3 length equals 18 residues. V was clipped by 0 bases and J by 9 bases; unmatched bases: 13. CDR3 residues: CARSLAQRLAGGPGEQFF. The DNA for the CDR3 is TGTGCCAGAAGCTTGGCCCAACGGCTAGCGGGAGGGCCGGGTGAGCAGTTCTTC.

The chain uses TRBV19 and TRBJ2-7, with 8 bases matching TRBD1. The CDR3 runs to 15 residues. V lost 6 bases and J lost 1; bases outside the gene matches: 8. The germline gives CDR1 LNHDA, CDR2 SQIVND (reference sequence). The CDR3 loop is CASSPGQGPSYEQYF. The CDR3, as DNA: TGTGCCAGTAGCCCTGGACAGGGCCCTTCCTACGAGCAGTACTTC.

CDR3 loop: CASSDSAGPTDTQYF. DNA for the CDR3: TGTGCCAGCAGTGACTCGGCGGGACCCACAGATACGCAGTATTTT. V gene TRBV6-4 combines with J gene TRBJ2-3; weak D call: TRBD2 (6 bases). V shed 0 bases and J shed 2 bases, with 9 bases lying between them. Germline V gene sequence: CDR1 MRHNA, CDR2 SNTAGT. This CDR3 contains 15 residues.